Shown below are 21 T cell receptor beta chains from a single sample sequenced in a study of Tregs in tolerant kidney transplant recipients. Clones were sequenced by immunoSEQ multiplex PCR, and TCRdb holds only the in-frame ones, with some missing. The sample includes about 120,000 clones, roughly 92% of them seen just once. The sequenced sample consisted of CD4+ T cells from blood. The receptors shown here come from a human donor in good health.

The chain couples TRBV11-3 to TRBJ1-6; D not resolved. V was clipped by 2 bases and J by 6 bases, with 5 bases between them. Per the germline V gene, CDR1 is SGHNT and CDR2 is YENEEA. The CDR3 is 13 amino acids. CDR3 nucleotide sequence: TGTGCCAGCAGCTTAAACGGTAATTCACCCCTCCACTTT. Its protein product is CASSLNGNSPLHF.

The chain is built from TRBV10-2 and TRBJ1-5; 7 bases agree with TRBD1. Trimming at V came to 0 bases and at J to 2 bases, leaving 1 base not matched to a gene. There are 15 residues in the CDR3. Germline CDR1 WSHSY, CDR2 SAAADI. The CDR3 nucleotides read TGCGCCAGCAGTGAGTCAGGGGGCCGCAATCAGCCCCAGCATTTT. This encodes CASSESGGRNQPQHF.

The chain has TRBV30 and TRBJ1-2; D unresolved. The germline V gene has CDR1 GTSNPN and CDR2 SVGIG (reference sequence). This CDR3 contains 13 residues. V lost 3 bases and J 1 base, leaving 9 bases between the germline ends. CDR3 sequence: CAWRMADNYGYTF. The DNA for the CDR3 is TGTGCCTGGAGGATGGCAGATAACTATGGCTACACCTTC.

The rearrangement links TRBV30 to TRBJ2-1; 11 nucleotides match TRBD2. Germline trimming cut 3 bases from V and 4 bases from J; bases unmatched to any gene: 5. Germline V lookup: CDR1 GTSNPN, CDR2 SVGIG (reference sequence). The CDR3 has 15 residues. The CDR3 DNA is TGTGCCTGGAGAGCCGGGACTAGCGGATACAATGAGCAGTTCTTC. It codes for CAWRAGTSGYNEQFF. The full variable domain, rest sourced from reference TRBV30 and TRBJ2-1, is SQTIHQWPATLVQPVGSPLSLECTVEGTSNPNLYWYRQAAGRGLQLLFYSVGIGQISSEVPQNLSASRPQDRQFILSSKKLLLSDSGFYLCAWRAGTSGYNEQFFGPGTRLTVL.

The CDR3: CASSPDAGAGGTQYF. In DNA form, the CDR3 reads TGTGCCAGCTCACCAGACGCGGGGGCAGGCGGGACCCAGTACTTC. The V gene is TRBV18, the J gene TRBJ2-5; possibly TRBD2 for D (7 bases). The ends were cut back, 2 bases at V and 7 bases at J, with 17 bases in the middle. Germline CDR1 and CDR2: KGHSH and LQKENI. This CDR3 has 15 residues.

The CDR3, as DNA: TGTGCCAGCAGCCGCACAGGGGGCTACGAGCAGTACTTC. This translates into CASSRTGGYEQYF. The chain links TRBV11-2 to TRBJ2-7; 8 bases fit TRBD1. The CDR3 has 13 residues. Trimming at V came to 5 bases and at J to 3 bases, leaving 3 bases not matched to a gene. CDR1 is SGHAT, CDR2 FQNNGV, per germline.

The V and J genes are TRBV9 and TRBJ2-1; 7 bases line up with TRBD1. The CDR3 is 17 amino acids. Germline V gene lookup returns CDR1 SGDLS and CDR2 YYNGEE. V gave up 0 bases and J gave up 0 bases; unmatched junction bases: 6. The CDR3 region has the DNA TGTGCCAGCAGCGTAGGGGGACAGCGGAGCTCCTACAATGAGCAGTTCTTC. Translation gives CASSVGGQRSSYNEQFF.

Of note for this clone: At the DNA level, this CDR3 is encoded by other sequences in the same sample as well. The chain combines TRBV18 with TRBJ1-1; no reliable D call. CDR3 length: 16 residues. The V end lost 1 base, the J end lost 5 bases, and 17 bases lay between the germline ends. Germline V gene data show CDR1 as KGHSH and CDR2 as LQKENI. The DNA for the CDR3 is TGTGCCAGCTCACCACAGCTGGCGGGAACGAGAACTGAAGCTTTCTTT. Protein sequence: CASSPQLAGTRTEAFF.

The CDR3 reads CASSPSGNTIYF. The CDR3, as DNA: TGTGCCAGCAGCCCCTCTGGAAACACCATATATTTT. The chain couples TRBV6-5 to TRBJ1-3; D remains unclear. Germline CDR1 is MNHEY and CDR2 is SVGAGI. The CDR3 loop spans 12 amino acids. Deletions cut 6 bases from V and 0 bases from J, with 3 bases between.

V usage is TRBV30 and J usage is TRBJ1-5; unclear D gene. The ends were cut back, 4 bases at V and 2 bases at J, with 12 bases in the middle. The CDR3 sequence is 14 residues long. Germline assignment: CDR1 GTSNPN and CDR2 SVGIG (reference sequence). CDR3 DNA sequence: TGTGCCTGGAATATAGGAAGGGGCAATCAGCCCCAGCATTTT. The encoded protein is CAWNIGRGNQPQHF. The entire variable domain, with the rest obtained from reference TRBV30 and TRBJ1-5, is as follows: SQTIHQWPATLVQPVGSPLSLECTVEGTSNPNLYWYRQAAGRGLQLLFYSVGIGQISSEVPQNLSASRPQDRQFILSSKKLLLSDSGFYLCAWNIGRGNQPQHFGDGTRLSIL.

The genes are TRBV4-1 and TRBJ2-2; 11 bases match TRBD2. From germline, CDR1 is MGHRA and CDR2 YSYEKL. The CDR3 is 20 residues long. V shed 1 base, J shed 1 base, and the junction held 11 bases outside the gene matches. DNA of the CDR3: TGCGCCAGCAGCCAAGTTGGGCTAGCGGGGGGAGCAGGGAACACCGGGGAGCTGTTTTTT. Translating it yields CASSQVGLAGGAGNTGELFF.

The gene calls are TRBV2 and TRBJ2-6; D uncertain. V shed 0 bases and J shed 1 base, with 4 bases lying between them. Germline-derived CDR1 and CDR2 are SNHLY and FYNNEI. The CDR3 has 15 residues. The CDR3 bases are TGTGCCAGCAGTGAAGCCAGGTCTGGGGCCAACGTCCTGACTTTC. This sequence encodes CASSEARSGANVLTF.

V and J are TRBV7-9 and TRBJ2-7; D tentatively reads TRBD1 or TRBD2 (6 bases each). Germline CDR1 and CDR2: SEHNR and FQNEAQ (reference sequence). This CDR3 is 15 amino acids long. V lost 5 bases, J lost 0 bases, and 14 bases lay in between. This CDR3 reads CASSPAGHRSYEQYF. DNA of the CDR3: TGTGCCAGCAGCCCCGCGGGACATCGCTCCTACGAGCAGTACTTC.

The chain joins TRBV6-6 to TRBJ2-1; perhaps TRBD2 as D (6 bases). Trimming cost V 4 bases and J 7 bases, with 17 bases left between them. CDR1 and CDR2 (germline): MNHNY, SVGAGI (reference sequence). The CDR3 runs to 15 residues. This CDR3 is CASSLDRRADNEQFF. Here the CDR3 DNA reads TGTGCCAGCAGTTTGGATAGGAGGGCCGATAATGAGCAGTTCTTC.

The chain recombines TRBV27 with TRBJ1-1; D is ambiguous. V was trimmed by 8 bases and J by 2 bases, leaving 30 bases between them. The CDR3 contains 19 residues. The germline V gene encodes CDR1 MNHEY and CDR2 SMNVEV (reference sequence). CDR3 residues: CASRSDAFPLTQLNTEAFF. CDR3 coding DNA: TGTGCCAGCCGATCGGACGCGTTTCCGCTAACTCAATTAAACACTGAAGCTTTCTTT.

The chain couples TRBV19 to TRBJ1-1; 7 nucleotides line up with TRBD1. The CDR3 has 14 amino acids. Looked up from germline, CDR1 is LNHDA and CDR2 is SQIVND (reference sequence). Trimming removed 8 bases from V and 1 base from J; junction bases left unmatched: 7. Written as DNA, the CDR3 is TGTGCCAGTTCCGGACAGGTTACGAACACTGAAGCTTTCTTT. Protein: CASSGQVTNTEAFF.

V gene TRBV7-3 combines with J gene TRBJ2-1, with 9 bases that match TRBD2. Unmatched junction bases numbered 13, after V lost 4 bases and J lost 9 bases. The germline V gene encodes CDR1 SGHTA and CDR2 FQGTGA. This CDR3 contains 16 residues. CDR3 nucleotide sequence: TGTGCCAGCAGCTATGACGGAAGCGGGGGGTCCGGTGAGCAGTTCTTC. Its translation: CASSYDGSGGSGEQFF.

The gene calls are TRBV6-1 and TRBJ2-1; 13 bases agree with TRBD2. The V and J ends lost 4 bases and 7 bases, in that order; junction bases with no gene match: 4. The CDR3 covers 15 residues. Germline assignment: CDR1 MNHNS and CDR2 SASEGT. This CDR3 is CASSGTSGRVNEQFF. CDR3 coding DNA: TGTGCCAGCAGTGGTACTAGCGGGAGGGTGAATGAGCAGTTCTTC.

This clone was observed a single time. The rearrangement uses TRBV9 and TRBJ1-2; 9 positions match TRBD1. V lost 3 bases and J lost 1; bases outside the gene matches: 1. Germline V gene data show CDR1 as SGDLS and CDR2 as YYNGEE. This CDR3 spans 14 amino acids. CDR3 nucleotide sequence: TGTGCCAGCAGCGGACAGGGGGTTAACTATGGCTACACCTTC. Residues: CASSGQGVNYGYTF.

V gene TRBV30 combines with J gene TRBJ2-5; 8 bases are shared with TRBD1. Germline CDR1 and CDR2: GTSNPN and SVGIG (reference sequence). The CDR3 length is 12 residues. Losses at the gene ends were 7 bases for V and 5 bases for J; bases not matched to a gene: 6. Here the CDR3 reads CASHRGIETQYF. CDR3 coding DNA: TGTGCCTCCCACAGGGGGATCGAGACCCAGTACTTC.

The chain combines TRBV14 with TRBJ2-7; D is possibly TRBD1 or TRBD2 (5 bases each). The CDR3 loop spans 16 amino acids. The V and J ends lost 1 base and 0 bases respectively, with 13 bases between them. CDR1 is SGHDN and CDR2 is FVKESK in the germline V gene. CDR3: CASSQVGRLSSYEQYF. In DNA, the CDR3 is TGTGCCAGCAGCCAAGTGGGACGGCTGAGCTCCTACGAGCAGTACTTC.